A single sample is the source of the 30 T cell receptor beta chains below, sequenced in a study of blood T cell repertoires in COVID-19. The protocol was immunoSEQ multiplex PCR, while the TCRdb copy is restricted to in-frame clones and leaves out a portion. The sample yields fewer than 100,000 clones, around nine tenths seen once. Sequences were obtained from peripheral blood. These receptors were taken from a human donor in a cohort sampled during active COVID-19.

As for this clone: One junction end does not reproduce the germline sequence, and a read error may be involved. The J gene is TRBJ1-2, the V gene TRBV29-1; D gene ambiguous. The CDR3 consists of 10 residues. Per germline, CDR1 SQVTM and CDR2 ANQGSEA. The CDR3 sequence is CSVEDVRSIF. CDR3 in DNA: TGCAGCGTTGAAGATGTCAGATCCATCTTC. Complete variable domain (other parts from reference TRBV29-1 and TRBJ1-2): SAVISQKPSRDICQRGTSLTIQCQVDSQVTMMFWYRQQPGQSLTLIATANQGSEATYESGFVIDKFPISRPNLTFSTLTVSNMSPEDSSIYLCSVEDVRSIFGSGTRLTVV.

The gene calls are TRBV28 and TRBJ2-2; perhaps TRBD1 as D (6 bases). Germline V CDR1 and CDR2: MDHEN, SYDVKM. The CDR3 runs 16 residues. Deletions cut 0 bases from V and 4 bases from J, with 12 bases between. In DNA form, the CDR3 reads TGTGCCAGCAGTTTATGGGCTAGCAGGGGCACCGGGGAGCTGTTTTTT. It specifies CASSLWASRGTGELFF.

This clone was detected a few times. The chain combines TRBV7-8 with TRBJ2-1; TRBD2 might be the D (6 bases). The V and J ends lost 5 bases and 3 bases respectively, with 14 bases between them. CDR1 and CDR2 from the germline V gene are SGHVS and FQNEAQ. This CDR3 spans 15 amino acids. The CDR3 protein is CASSPGGGGYNEQFF. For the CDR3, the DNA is TGTGCCAGCAGCCCCGGGGGAGGTGGCTACAATGAGCAGTTCTTC.

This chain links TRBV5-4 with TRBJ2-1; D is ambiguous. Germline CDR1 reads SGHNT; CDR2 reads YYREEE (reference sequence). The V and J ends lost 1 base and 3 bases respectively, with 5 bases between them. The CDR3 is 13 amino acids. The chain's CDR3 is CASSLFSYNEQFF. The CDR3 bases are TGTGCCAGCAGCTTGTTCAGCTACAATGAGCAGTTCTTC.

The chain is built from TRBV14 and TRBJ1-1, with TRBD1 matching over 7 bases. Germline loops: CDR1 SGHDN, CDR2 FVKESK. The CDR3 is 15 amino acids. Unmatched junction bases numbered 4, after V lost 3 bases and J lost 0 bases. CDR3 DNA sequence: TGTGCCAGCAGCCATTGGGACAGCCTGAACACTGAAGCTTTCTTT. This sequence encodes CASSHWDSLNTEAFF.

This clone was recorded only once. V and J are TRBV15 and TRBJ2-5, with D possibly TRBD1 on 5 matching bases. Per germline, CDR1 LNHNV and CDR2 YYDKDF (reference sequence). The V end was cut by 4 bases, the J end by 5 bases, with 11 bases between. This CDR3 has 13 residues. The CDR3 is CATSTGAGETQYF. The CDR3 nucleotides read TGTGCCACCAGCACGGGTGCAGGGGAGACCCAGTACTTC.

In nucleotides, the CDR3 is TGTGCCAGCAGTTACTCCCGGGAGACCCAGTACTTC. Encoded protein: CASSYSRETQYF. This rearrangement joins TRBV6-2 or TRBV6-3 to TRBJ2-5; D remains unclear. Germline V gene lookup returns CDR1 MNHEY and CDR2 SVGEGT. The CDR3 is 12 amino acids. V was cut by 0 bases and J by 5 bases, with 4 bases left in between.

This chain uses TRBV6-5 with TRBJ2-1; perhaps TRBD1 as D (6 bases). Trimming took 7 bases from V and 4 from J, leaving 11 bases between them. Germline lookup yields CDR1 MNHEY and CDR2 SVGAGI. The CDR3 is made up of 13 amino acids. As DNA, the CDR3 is TGTGCCAGCACCGAAGGACAGTACAATGAGCAGTTCTTC. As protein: CASTEGQYNEQFF.

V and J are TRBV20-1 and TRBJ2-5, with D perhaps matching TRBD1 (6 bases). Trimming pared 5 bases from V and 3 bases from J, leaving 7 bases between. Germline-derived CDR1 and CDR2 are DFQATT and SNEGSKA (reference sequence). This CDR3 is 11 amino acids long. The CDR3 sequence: CSAWTEETQYF. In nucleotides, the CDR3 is TGCAGTGCTTGGACAGAAGAGACCCAGTACTTC.

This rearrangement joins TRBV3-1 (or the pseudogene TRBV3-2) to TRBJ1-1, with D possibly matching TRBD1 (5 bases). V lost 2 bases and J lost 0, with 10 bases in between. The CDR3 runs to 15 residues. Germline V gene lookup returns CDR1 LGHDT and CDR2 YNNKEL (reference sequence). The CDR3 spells CASSQQGLLNTEAFF. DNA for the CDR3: TGTGCCAGCAGCCAACAGGGCCTCCTGAACACTGAAGCTTTCTTT.

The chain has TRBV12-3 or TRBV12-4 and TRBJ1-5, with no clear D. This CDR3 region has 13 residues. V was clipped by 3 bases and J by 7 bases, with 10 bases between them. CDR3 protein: CASSFREGQPQHF. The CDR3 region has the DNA TGTGCCAGCAGTTTCCGGGAAGGGCAGCCCCAGCATTTT.

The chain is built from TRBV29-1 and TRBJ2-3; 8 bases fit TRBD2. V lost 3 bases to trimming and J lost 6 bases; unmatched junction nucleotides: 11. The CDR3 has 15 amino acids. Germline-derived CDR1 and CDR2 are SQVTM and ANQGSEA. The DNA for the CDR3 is TGCAGCGTTGACTGGTCGGGGGGGGTGTCTGATACGCAGTATTTT. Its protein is CSVDWSGGVSDTQYF.

The CDR3 region has the DNA TGTGCCAGCAGTTTGCTGGGGGCTTTCGGCTACACCTTC. It codes for CASSLLGAFGYTF. The chain recombines TRBV28 with TRBJ1-2; possibly TRBD1 for D (6 bases). Germline CDR1 reads MDHEN; CDR2 reads SYDVKM. The CDR3 spans 13 residues. V was pared by 3 bases and J by 8 bases, with 13 bases between.

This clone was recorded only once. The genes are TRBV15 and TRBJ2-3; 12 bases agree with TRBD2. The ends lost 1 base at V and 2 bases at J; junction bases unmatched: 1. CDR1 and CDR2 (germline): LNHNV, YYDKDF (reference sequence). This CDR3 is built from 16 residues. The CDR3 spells CATSRGTSGATDTQYF. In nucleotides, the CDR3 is TGTGCCACCAGCAGAGGGACTAGCGGGGCCACAGATACGCAGTATTTT. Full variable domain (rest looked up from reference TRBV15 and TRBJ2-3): DAMVIQNPRYQVTQFGKPVTLSCSQTLNHNVMYWYQQKSSQAPKLLFHYYDKDFNNEADTPDNFQSRRPNTSFCFLDIRSPGLGDTAMYLCATSRGTSGATDTQYFGPGTRLTVL.

The CDR3: CASSPIAGQGNEKLFF. The CDR3 coding sequence is TGCGCCAGCAGCCCGATCGCGGGCCAAGGAAATGAAAAACTGTTTTTT. The rearrangement links TRBV5-1 to TRBJ1-4, with D hard to call. Looked up from germline, CDR1 is SGHRS and CDR2 is YFSETQ. The V end was cut by 4 bases, the J end by 5 bases, with 18 bases between. This CDR3 spans 16 amino acids.

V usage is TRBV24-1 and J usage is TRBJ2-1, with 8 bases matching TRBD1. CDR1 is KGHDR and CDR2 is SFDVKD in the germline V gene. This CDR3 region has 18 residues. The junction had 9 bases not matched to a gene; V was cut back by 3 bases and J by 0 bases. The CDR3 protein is CATSDRPRTGSSYNEQFF. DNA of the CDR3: TGTGCCACCAGTGATCGACCAAGGACAGGGAGCTCCTACAATGAGCAGTTCTTC.

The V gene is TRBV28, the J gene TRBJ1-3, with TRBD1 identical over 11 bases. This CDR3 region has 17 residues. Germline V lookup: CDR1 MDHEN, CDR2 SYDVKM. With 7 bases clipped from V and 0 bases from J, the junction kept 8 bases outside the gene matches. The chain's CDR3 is CASTGTGGYPSGNTIYF. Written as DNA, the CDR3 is TGTGCCAGCACCGGGACAGGGGGATACCCCTCTGGAAACACCATATATTTT.

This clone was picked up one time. The CDR3 spells CASSQSITGTNEKLFF. CDR3 DNA: TGTGCCAGTAGTCAAAGTATAACAGGAACTAATGAAAAACTGTTTTTT. The genes are TRBV19 and TRBJ1-4; perhaps TRBD1 as D (5 bases). Germline V gene data show CDR1 as LNHDA and CDR2 as SQIVND (reference sequence). Trimming removed 5 bases at V and 1 base at J, with 14 bases between. The CDR3 is 16 residues long.

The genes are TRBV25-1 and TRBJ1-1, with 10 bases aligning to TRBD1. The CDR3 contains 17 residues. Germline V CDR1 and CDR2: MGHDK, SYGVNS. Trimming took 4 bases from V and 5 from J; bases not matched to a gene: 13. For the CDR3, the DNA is TGTGCCAGCAGTGCTTTCGGGGGGACAGGGGAAGGAACTGAAGCTTTCTTT. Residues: CASSAFGGTGEGTEAFF.

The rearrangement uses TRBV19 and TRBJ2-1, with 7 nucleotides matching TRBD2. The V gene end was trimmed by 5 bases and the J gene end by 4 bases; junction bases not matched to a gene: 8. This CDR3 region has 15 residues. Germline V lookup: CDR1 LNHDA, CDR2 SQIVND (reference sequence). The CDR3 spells CASSPGLGGYNEQFF. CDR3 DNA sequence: TGTGCCAGTAGTCCGGGGCTGGGGGGGTACAATGAGCAGTTCTTC.

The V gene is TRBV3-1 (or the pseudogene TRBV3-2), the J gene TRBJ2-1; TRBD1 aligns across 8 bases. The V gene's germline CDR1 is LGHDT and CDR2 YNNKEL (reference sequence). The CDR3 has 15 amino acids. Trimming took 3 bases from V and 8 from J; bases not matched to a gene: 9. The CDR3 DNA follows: TGTGCCAGCAGCCAGGACAGGGCTCGAGTCGATGAGCAGTTCTTC. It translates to CASSQDRARVDEQFF.

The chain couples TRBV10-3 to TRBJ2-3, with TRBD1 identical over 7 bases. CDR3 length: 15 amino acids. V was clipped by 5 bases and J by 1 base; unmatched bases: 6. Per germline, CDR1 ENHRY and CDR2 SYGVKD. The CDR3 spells CAISPTGVGTDTQYF. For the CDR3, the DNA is TGTGCCATCAGTCCCACAGGGGTTGGCACAGATACGCAGTATTTT.

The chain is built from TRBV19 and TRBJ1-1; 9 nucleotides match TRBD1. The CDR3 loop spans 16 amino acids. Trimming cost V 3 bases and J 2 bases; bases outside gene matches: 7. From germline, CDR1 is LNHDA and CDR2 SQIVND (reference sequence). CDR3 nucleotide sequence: TGTGCCAGTAGTATGAACCCGGGACAGGGAAACACTGAAGCTTTCTTT. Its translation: CASSMNPGQGNTEAFF.

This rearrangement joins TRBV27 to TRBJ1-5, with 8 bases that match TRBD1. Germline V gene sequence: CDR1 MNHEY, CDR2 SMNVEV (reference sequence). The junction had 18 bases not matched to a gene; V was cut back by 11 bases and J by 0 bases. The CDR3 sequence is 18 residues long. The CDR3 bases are TGTGCCCTTCCTCCAGTCCGGGACAGGTCGATTAGCAATCAGCCCCAGCATTTT. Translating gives CALPPVRDRSISNQPQHF.

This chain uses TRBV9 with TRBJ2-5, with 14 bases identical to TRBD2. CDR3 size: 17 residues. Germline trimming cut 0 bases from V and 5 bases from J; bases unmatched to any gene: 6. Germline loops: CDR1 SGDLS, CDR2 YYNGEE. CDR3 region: CASSVGTGTSGGETQYF. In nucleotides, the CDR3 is TGTGCCAGCAGCGTAGGGACTGGGACTAGCGGGGGTGAGACCCAGTACTTC.

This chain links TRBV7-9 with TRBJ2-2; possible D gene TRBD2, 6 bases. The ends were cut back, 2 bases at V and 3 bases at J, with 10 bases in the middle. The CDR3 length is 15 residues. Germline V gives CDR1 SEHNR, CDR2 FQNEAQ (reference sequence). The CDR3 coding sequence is TGTGCCAGCAGCTTACCCGGGACTTACACCGGGGAGCTGTTTTTT. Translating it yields CASSLPGTYTGELFF.

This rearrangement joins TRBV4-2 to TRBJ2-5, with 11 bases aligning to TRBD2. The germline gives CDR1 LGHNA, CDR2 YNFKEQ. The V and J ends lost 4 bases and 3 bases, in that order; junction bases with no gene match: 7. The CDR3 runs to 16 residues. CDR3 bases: TGTGCCAGCAGCCTGCGACTAGCGGGGACAAAAGAGACCCAGTACTTC. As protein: CASSLRLAGTKETQYF.

CDR3 region: CASSPSPTGSSYEQYF. The DNA of the CDR3 is TGTGCCAGCAGCCCCAGCCCGACAGGGAGCTCCTACGAGCAGTACTTC. The chain carries TRBV3-1 (or the pseudogene TRBV3-2) and TRBJ2-7; TRBD1 matches 7 bases. CDR3 size: 16 residues. Germline CDR1 LGHDT, CDR2 YNNKEL (reference sequence). V gave up 4 bases and J gave up 0 bases; unmatched junction bases: 9.

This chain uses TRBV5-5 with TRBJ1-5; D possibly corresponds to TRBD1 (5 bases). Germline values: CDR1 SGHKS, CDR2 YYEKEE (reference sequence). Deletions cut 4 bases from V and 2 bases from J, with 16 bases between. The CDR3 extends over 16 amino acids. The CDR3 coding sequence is TGTGCCAGCAGCGACAGAGCCATCCAGGGCAATCAGCCCCAGCATTTT. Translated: CASSDRAIQGNQPQHF.

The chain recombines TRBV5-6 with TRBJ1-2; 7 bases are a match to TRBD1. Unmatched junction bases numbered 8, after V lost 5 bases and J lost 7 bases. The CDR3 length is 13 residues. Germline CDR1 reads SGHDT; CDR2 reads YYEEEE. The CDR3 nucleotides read TGTGCCAGCAGGTCCCTGACAGGGTTTGGCTACACCTTC. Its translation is CASRSLTGFGYTF.